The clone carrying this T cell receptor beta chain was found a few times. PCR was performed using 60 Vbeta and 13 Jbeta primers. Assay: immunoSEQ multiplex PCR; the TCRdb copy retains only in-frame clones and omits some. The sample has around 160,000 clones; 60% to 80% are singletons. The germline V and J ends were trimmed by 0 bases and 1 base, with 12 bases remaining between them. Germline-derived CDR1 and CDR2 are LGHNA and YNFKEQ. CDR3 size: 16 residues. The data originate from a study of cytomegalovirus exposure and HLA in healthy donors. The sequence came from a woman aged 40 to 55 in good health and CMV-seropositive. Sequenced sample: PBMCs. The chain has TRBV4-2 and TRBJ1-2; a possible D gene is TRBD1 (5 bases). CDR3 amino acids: CASSQDLGGINYGYTF. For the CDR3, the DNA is TGTGCCAGCAGCCAAGATTTGGGGGGGATTAACTATGGCTACACCTTC.